This record looks at one TCR beta chain sequence and its context. In the authors' methods: From reference gene primer amplification, estimates of nucleated cell counts were derived. Clones were read by immunoSEQ multiplex PCR, and TCRdb kept only the in-frame ones, dropping some. V and J calls and clone size are those listed in that table; D and trimming were worked out from the DNA. The sample shows approximately 360,000 clones, roughly 90% of them seen only once. This CDR3 contains 18 residues. J gave up 0 bases and V 2 bases, and 5 bases lay outside the gene matches. From germline, CDR1 is SGDLS and CDR2 YYNGEE. This specimen belongs to a study of blood T cell repertoires in COVID-19.

This chain links TRBV9 with TRBJ2-1; 13 bases are a match to TRBD2. The clonotype comes from a young woman with acute COVID-19. Sequences were obtained from PBMCs or T cells enriched from blood (not recorded which). The CDR3 coding sequence is TGTGCCAGCAGCGTCCCGACTAGCGGGGGGAGCTCCTACAATGAGCAGTTCTTC. This encodes CASSVPTSGGSSYNEQFF. The complete variable domain, with remaining parts taken from reference TRBV9 and TRBJ2-1, reads DSGVTQTPKHLITATGQRVTLRCSPRSGDLSVYWYQQSLDQGLQFLIQYYNGEERAKGNILERFSAQQFPDLHSELNLSSLELGDSALYFCASSVPTSGGSSYNEQFFGPGTRLTVL.